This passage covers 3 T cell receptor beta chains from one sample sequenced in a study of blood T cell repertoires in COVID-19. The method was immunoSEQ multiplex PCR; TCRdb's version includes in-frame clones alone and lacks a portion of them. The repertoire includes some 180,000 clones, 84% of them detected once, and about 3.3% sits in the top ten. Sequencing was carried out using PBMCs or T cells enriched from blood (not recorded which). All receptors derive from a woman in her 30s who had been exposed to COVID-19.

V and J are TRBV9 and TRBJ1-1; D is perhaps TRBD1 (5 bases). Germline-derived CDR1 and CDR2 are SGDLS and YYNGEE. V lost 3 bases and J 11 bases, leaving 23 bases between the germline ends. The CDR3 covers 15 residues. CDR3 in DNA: TGTGCCAGCAGCGCGACGAGGGACTTCGGTTTTAGGGCTTTCTTT. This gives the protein CASSATRDFGFRAFF.

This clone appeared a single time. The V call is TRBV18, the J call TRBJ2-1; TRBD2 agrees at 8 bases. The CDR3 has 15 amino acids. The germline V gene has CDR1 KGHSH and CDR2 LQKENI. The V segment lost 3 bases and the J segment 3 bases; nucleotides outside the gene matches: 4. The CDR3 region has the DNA TGTGCCAGCTCACCGATAGCGGGGTACTACAATGAGCAGTTCTTC. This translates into CASSPIAGYYNEQFF.

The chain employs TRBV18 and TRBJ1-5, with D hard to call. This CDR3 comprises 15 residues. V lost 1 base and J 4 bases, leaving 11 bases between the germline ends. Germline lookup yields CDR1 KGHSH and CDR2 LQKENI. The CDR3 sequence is CASSPQGSVNQPQHF. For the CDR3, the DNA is TGTGCCAGCTCACCACAAGGCAGCGTGAATCAGCCCCAGCATTTT. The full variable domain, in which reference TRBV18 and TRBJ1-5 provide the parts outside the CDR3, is NAGVMQNPRHLVRRRGQEARLRCSPMKGHSHVYWYRQLPEEGLKFMVYLQKENIIDESGMPKERFSAEFPKEGPSILRIQQVVRGDSAAYFCASSPQGSVNQPQHFGDGTRLSIL.